The subject of this entry is one T cell receptor beta chain. This sample also contains other DNA sequences that code for the same CDR3. Method: immunoSEQ multiplex PCR; TCRdb's copy keeps in-frame clones and lacks some. Here the sample spans 2.3 million or so clones, about 92% being singletons. This specimen belongs to a study of shared clonotypes between healthy human individuals. Source material: naive CD4+ T cells from PBMCs. The subset was: CD45RA+ positively selected. The sequence came from a man younger than 30 in good health. Some clones in this sample may be carry-over from other donors' samples.

The CDR3 sequence is CASSLSGSTDTQYF. DNA of the CDR3: TGCGCCAGCAGCTTGAGTGGGAGCACAGATACGCAGTATTTT. The chain joins TRBV5-1 to TRBJ2-3; D is ambiguous. CDR1 SGHRS and CDR2 YFSETQ come from the germline V gene. Trimming left V 1 base short and J 0 bases short, with 6 bases between. The CDR3 is made up of 14 amino acids.